Listed below are T cell receptor beta chains from one sample, sequenced in a study of T cell changes during pregnancy in multiple sclerosis. This table comes from immunoSEQ multiplex PCR, and its TCRdb copy is limited to in-frame clones, with some not included. The repertoire holds 46,000 or so clones, roughly 90% seen once, with about 5.1% in the top ten. The sequencing used peripheral blood, collected in the second trimester of pregnancy. Receptors were obtained from a female donor in good health, enrolled as a control in a pregnancy study. CDR3s include the opening cysteine and the closing phenylalanine or tryptophan. The D gene is left open where the match is weak. Only part of the rows carry a size: once, few, many, or a class if the clone is expanded.

TGTGCCAGCAGTCAGTCCCTGCAAGAGACCCAGTACTTC CASSQSLQETQYF TRBV6-5 NA NA TRBJ2-5
TGTGCCTGGGAGATGGGACAGGGGGATGGCTACACCTTC CAWEMGQGDGYTF TRBV30 TRBD1 NA TRBJ1-2
TGCGCCAGCAGCCCCCCTTTTCCCGGGGAGCTGTTTTTT CASSPPFPGELFF TRBV5-1 NA NA TRBJ2-2
TGCGCCAGCAGTGCCCGGACAGGGGGCTTCGAGCAGTACTTC CASSARTGGFEQYF TRBV10-2 TRBD1 NA TRBJ2-7
TGTGCCAGCAGCTTAGGGACAGCAAAAGAGACCCAGTACTTC CASSLGTAKETQYF TRBV7-6 NA NA TRBJ2-5
TGCAGCGGCAGCGACGGGACAGGGACTGAAGCTTTCTTT CSGSDGTGTEAFF TRBV29-1 TRBD1 NA TRBJ1-1
TGTGCCAGCAGTTACGGGACAGGGAGCTCTGGAAACACCATATATTTT CASSYGTGSSGNTIYF TRBV6-6 TRBD1 NA TRBJ1-3
TGCGCCAGCAGCATCCTCCTCTTCGACGAGCAGTACTTC CASSILLFDEQYF TRBV5-1 NA NA TRBJ2-7
TGTGCCAGCAGTGAGGTCGAGATAAAACCCTACTACGAGCAGTACTTC CASSEVEIKPYYEQYF TRBV2 NA NA TRBJ2-7
TGTGCCAGCAGCGACGGGGGGGTTGGTCGTAATGAAAAACTGTTTTTT CASSDGGVGRNEKLFF TRBV2 NA NA TRBJ1-4
TGTGCCTGGACCTCACGTGGTGGGGACAGGGATAAAAAACTGTTTTTT CAWTSRGGDRDKKLFF TRBV30 TRBD1 NA TRBJ1-4
TGTGCCTTACCCCGGTTGGCGGGGAACTCTGGAAACACCATATATTTT CALPRLAGNSGNTIYF TRBV7-9 NA once TRBJ1-3
TGTGCCAGCAGCGCCAGCGGTTGGGGCACTGAAGCTTTCTTT CASSASGWGTEAFF TRBV9 NA NA TRBJ1-1
TGTGCCAGTAGTATAAGCCATTACAATGAGCAGTTCTTC CASSISHYNEQFF TRBV19 NA NA TRBJ2-1
TGTGCCAGCAGTTTAATAGCAGGGGGCGCATTGGAGACCCAGTACTTC CASSLIAGGALETQYF TRBV27 TRBD1 NA TRBJ2-5
TGTGCCAGCTCCATCACCGTCGGGGGGGCGGAGGAGACCCAGTACTTC CASSITVGGAEETQYF TRBV18 TRBD2 NA TRBJ2-5
TGCGCCAGCAGCTTGGCCAGGGTAGCGGGGGGGCGAGAGACCCAGTACTTC CASSLARVAGGRETQYF TRBV5-1 TRBD2 NA TRBJ2-5
TGTGCCAGCTCACCTTTGACAGGGGAAGGCACTGAAGCTTTCTTT CASSPLTGEGTEAFF TRBV18 TRBD1 NA TRBJ1-1
TGTGCCACCAAGGGACAGGCCCACGAGCAGTACTTC CATKGQAHEQYF TRBV10-3 TRBD1 NA TRBJ2-7
TGTGCCAGTAGTACTCAGGGTACCGGGGAGCTGTTTTTT CASSTQGTGELFF TRBV19 NA once TRBJ2-2
TGCGCCAGCAGCCTCGACTTAGGGACAGGGGAGGGCTATGGCTACACCTTC CASSLDLGTGEGYGYTF TRBV4-3 TRBD1 few TRBJ1-2
TGTGCCAGCTCACCCCTACTTTTACAGGGGGACACTGAAGCTTTCTTT CASSPLLLQGDTEAFF TRBV18 TRBD1 once TRBJ1-1
TGTGCCAGCAGCGTAGCTGTGGGGGGGGCTTACGAGCAGTACTTC CASSVAVGGAYEQYF TRBV9 NA NA TRBJ2-7
TGTGCCAGCAGTCTCCGGACAGGGGTTTTGGCCGGGGAGCTGTTTTTT CASSLRTGVLAGELFF TRBV27 TRBD1 NA TRBJ2-2
TGTGCCATCAGTGAGTCTAGGGACAAGAACACTGAAGCTTTCTTT CAISESRDKNTEAFF TRBV10-3 NA NA TRBJ1-1
TGTGCCCGACAGGGACAATCTAATGAAAAACTGTTTTTT CARQGQSNEKLFF TRBV30 TRBD1 NA TRBJ1-4
TGTGCCAGCAGCTCCTCTCTAGCGGGGGGGCCCTACAATGAGCAGTTCTTC CASSSSLAGGPYNEQFF TRBV5-6 TRBD2 NA TRBJ2-1
TGTGCCAGCAGCGACCGGGACAGGGACTACGAGCAGTACTTC CASSDRDRDYEQYF TRBV9 TRBD1 NA TRBJ2-7
TGTGCCAGCAGCCCGCTTACAGGGATGAACACTGAAGCTTTCTTT CASSPLTGMNTEAFF TRBV7-9 NA once TRBJ1-1
TGTGCCAGCAGCTTGGATGGGGAGGATGAGCAGTTCTTC CASSLDGEDEQFF TRBV5-8 NA NA TRBJ2-1
TGTGCCAGCAGTTTCGGGATTTACAATGAGCAGTTCTTC CASSFGIYNEQFF TRBV6-5 NA once TRBJ2-1
TGTGCCAGTAGCGGCGGCAGGGGAAGCAATCAGCCCCAGCATTTT CASSGGRGSNQPQHF TRBV19 NA NA TRBJ1-5
TGCAGTGCGTCGCGGGCTTTCTTT CSASRAFF TRBV20-1 NA few TRBJ1-1
TGCGCCAGCAGCCAAGGAGGGCTAGCGGGTCACTACAATGAGCAGTTCTTC CASSQGGLAGHYNEQFF TRBV4-1 TRBD2 NA TRBJ2-1
TGTGCCAGCAGCTTATCCCGACAGGGAGTCGAGCAGTACTTC CASSLSRQGVEQYF TRBV7-9 TRBD1 NA TRBJ2-7
TGTGCCAGCAGTGACAGTCAAAGCAATCAGCCCCAGCATTTT CASSDSQSNQPQHF TRBV6-1 NA NA TRBJ1-5
TGTGCCCTATTCACGGACTATGGCTACACCTTC CALFTDYGYTF TRBV10-3 NA NA TRBJ1-2
TGTGCCAGTAGTAAGATAGCGGGACATGAGCAGTTCTTC CASSKIAGHEQFF TRBV19 TRBD2 NA TRBJ2-1
TGTGCCAGCAGCTTCCCTACTAGCGGGAGAGAGACCCAGTACTTC CASSFPTSGRETQYF TRBV5-8 TRBD2 NA TRBJ2-5
TGTGCCAGCAACGGTAACTATGGCTACACCTTC CASNGNYGYTF TRBV6-6 NA few TRBJ1-2
TGCGCCAGCAGCCCTTTTCGGACGGACAGCTATGGCTACACCTTC CASSPFRTDSYGYTF TRBV4-1 NA NA TRBJ1-2
TGTGCCAGCAGCTTGGTCGGGGTTGGCTACACCTTC CASSLVGVGYTF TRBV5-6 NA NA TRBJ1-2
TGTGCCTGGAGACTAGCGGGGGCCGGAGAGACCCAGTACTTC CAWRLAGAGETQYF TRBV30 TRBD2 NA TRBJ2-5
TGTGCCAGCAGCTTGCTAGCGGGCAATGAGCAGTTCTTC CASSLLAGNEQFF TRBV5-4 TRBD2 NA TRBJ2-1
TGTGCCAGCAGCCCGGGGTCTAGCGGGAGAGGCATCTACAATGAGCAGTTCTTC CASSPGSSGRGIYNEQFF TRBV4-2 TRBD2 NA TRBJ2-1
TGTGCCTGGTCCAGGGGTGGAGCGAACTATGGCTACACCTTC CAWSRGGANYGYTF TRBV30 NA NA TRBJ1-2
TGTGCCAGCAGGTCAACCTACGAGCAGTACTTC CASRSTYEQYF TRBV11-2 NA NA TRBJ2-7
TGTGCCAGCAGCTTAACGCCAGGGAACACTGAAGCTTTCTTT CASSLTPGNTEAFF TRBV11-3 NA NA TRBJ1-1
TGTGCCAGCAGCTTAGGGGTAGGACTCTACGAGCAGTACTTC CASSLGVGLYEQYF TRBV7-2 NA NA TRBJ2-7
TGCACCAGCAGCCCTATAGATGCGGGCTTGGGAGGGTACACCTTC CTSSPIDAGLGGYTF TRBV1 NA NA TRBJ1-2
TGTGCCATCAGTGCCGACCTCCTACAGGGTAGCGCTTTCTTT CAISADLLQGSAFF TRBV10-3 NA NA TRBJ1-1
TGTGCCAGCAGGGCTAGCGGGAGTAACGAGCAGTACTTC CASRASGSNEQYF TRBV11-2 TRBD2 NA TRBJ2-7
TGTGCCTGGAGTACGGGACAGGGGAAGGGCTACACCTTC CAWSTGQGKGYTF TRBV30 TRBD1 NA TRBJ1-2
TGTGCCTGGAGTTCCGGGGGGAGTAACACTGAAGCTTTCTTT CAWSSGGSNTEAFF TRBV30 NA NA TRBJ1-1
TGCGCCAGCAGTGAGTCGGGACAGGGTTGGAACACTGAAGCTTTCTTT CASSESGQGWNTEAFF TRBV10-1 TRBD1 NA TRBJ1-1